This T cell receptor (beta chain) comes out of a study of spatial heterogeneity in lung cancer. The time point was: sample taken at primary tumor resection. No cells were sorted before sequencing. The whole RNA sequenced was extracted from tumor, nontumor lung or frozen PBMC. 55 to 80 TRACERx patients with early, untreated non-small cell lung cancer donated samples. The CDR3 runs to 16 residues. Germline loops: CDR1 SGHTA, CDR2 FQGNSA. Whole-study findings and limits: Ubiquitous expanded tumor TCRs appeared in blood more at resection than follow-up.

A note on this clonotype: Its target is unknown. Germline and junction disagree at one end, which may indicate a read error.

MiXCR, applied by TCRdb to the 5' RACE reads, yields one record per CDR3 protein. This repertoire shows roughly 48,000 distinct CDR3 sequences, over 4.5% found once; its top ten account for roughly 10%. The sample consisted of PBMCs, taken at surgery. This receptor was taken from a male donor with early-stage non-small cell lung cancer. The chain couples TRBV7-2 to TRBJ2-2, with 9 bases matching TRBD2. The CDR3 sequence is CASSFGRASGDGELIF. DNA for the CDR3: TGTGCCAGCAGCTTCGGACGGGCTAGCGGGGACGGGGAGCTGATTTTT. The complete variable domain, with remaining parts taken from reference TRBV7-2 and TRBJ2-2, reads GAGVSQSPSNKVTEKGKDVELRCDPISGHTALYWYRQSLGQGLEFLIYFQGNSAPDKSGLPSDRFSAERTGGSVSTLTIQRTQQEDSAVYLCASSFGRASGDGELIFGEGSRLTVL.